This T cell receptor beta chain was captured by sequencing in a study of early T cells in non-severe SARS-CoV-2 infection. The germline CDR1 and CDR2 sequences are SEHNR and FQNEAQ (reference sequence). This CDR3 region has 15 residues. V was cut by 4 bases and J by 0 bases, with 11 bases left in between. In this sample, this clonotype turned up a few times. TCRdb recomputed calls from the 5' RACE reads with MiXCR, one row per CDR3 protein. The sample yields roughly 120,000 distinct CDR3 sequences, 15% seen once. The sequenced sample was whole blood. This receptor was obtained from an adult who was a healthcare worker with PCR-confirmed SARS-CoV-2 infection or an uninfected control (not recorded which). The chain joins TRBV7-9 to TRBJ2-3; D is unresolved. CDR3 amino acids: CASSSAGPSTDTQYF. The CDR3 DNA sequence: TGTGCCAGCAGCTCGGCCGGGCCCAGCACAGATACGCAGTATTTT.